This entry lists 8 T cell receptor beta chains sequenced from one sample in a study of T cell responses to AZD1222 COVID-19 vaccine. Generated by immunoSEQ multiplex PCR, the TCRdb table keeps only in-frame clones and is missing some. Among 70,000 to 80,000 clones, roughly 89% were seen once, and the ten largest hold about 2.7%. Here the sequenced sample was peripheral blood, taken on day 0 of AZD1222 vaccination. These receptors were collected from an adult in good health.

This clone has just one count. The CDR3 is CASFSTRNEQYF. The CDR3 bases are TGTGCCAGCTTTTCGACTAGAAACGAGCAGTACTTC. The chain joins TRBV18 to TRBJ2-7; TRBD2 is a possible D gene (6 bases). Trimming shortened V by 7 bases and J by 5 bases, and 12 bases separated the two germline ends. Germline V gene sequence: CDR1 KGHSH, CDR2 LQKENI. This CDR3 spans 12 amino acids.

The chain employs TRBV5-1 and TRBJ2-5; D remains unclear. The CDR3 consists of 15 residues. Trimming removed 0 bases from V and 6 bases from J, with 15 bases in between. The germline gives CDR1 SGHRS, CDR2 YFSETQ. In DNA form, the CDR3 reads TGCGCCAGCAGCTTGGTAGATCGGACCGACAAGACCCAGTACTTC. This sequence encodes CASSLVDRTDKTQYF.

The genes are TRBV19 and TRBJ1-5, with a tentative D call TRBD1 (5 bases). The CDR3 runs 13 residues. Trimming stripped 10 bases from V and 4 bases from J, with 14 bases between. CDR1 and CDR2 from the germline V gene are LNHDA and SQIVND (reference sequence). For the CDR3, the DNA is TGTGCCACCGCGGACACCTTGAATCAGCCCCAGCATTTT. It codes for CATADTLNQPQHF.

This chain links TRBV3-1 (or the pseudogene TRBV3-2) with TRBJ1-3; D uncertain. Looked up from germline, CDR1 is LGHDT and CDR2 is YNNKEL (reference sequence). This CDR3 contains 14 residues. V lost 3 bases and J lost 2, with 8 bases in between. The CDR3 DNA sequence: TGTGCCAGCAGCCAGGGGAGCACTGGAAACACCATATATTTT. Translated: CASSQGSTGNTIYF.

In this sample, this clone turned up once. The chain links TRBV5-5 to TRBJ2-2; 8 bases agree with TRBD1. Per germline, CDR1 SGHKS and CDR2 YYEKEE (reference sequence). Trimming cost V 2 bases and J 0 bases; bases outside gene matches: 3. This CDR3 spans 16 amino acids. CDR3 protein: CASSFAGGANTGELFF. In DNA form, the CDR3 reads TGTGCCAGCAGCTTTGCAGGGGGCGCGAACACCGGGGAGCTGTTTTTT.

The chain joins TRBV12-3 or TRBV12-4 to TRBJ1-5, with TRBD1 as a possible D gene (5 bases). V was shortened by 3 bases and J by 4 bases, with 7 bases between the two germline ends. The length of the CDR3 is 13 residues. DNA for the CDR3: TGTGCCAGCAGTTTGGGGCAAAATCAGCCCCAGCATTTT. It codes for CASSLGQNQPQHF.

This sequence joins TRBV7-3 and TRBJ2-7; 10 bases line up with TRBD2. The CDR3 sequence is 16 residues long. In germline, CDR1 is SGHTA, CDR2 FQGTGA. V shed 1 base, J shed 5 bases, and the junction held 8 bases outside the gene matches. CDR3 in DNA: TGTGCCAGCAGCTTAAGTAGTCTAGCGGGAGTAGACGAGCAGTACTTC. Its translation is CASSLSSLAGVDEQYF.

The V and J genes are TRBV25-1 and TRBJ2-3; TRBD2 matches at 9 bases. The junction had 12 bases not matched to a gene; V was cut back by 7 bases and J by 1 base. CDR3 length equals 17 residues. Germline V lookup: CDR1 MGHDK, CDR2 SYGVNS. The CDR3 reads CASIHAGAGGRTDTQYF. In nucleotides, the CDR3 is TGTGCCAGCATCCATGCCGGAGCGGGGGGCCGCACAGATACGCAGTATTTT.